This TCR beta chain emerged from a study of early T cells in non-severe SARS-CoV-2 infection. Broader study findings: In VDJdb matching, anti-spike CD8 responses were favored while private and CD4 specificities went missing.

This clonotype was seen repeatedly, ten times or more. The antigen remains unidentified. CDR3 size: 14 residues. V gave up 0 bases and J gave up 0 bases, with 7 bases separating them. Germline V gene data show CDR1 as DFQATT and CDR2 as SNEGSKA (reference sequence). Unique molecular identifiers tagged individual cDNA molecules. TCRdb processed the 5' RACE reads anew with MiXCR; each CDR3 protein has one entry. The data contain about 48,000 distinct CDR3 sequences, around 14% of them singletons. The source of this sequence is an adult who was a healthcare worker with PCR-confirmed SARS-CoV-2 infection or an uninfected control (not recorded which). Input material: whole blood. The rearrangement links TRBV20-1 to TRBJ2-3; D is ambiguous. In DNA form, the CDR3 reads TGCAGTGCTAGAGATTACACTAGCACAGATACGCAGTATTTT. It specifies CSARDYTSTDTQYF.